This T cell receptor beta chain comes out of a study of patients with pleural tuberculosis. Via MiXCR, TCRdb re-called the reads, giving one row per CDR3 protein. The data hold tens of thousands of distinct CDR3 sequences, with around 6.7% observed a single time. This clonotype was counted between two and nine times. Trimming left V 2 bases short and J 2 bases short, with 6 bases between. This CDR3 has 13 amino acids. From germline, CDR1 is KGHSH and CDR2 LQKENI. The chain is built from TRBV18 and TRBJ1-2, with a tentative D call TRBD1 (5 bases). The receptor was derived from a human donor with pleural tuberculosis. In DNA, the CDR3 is TGTGCCAGCTCACCAGGGGACAACTATGGCTACACCTTC. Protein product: CASSPGDNYGYTF.